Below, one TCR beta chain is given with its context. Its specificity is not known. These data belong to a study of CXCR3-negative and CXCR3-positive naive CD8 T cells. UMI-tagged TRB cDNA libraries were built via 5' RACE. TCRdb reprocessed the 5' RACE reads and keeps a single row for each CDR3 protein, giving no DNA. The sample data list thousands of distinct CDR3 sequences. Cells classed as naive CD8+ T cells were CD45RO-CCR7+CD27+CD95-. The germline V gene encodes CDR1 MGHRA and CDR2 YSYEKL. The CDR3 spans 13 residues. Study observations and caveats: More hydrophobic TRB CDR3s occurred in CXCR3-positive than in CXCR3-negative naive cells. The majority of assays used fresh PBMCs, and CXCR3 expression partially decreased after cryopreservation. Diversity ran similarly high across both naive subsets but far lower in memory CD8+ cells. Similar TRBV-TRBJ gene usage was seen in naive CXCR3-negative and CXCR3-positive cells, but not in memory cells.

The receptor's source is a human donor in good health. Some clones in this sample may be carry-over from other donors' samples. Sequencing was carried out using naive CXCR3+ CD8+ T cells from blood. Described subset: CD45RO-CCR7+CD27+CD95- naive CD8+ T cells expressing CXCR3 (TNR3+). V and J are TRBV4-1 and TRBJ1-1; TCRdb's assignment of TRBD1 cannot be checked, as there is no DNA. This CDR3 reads CARSPGQNTEASF.